The T cell receptor (beta chain) under discussion was sequenced for a study of shared clonotypes between healthy human individuals. Naive CD8 isolation took CD45RO-negative cells positively selected for CCR7 and excluded terminally differentiated effector memory CD45RA+ cells. Sequencing was performed with immunoSEQ multiplex PCR; in TCRdb, only in-frame clones are kept and a portion is missing. The sample includes around 600,000 clones, approximately 95% of them seen just once. Germline loops: CDR1 LGHNA, CDR2 YNFKEQ. J was trimmed by 0 bases and V by 1 base; bases with no gene match: 0. The CDR3 is made up of 14 amino acids.

The sample comprised naive CD8+ T cells sorted from blood. This chain links TRBV4-2 with TRBJ2-7, with 7 bases that match TRBD1. This sequence was found in a young woman in good health. The CDR3, as DNA: TGTGCCAGCAGCCAAGGGGACAGCTCCTACGAGCAGTACTTC. This codes for CASSQGDSSYEQYF.